This T cell receptor beta chain originates from a study of OX40 agonist ivuxolimab in advanced cancers. Concerning the study at large: Ivuxolimab, which targeted the costimulatory receptor OX40 (CD134), was an agonistic, fully human IgG2 monoclonal antibody. The paper describes the monotherapy dose-escalation part (N ≈ 52 patients) of the phase I trial of ivuxolimab. Prior anti-PD-1, anti-PD-L1 or anti-CTLA-4 therapy was permitted, and 40% of dose-escalation patients had received checkpoint inhibitors. Intravenous ivuxolimab was administered to patients every 2 weeks at six dose levels: 0.01, 0.1, 0.3, 1.5, 3 and 10 mg/kg. In the dose-escalation cohort, around four fifths of patients were male, and the mean age was approximately 60 years, with a range of about 23 to 85. Partial responses occurred in three dose-escalation patients: two with cutaneous melanoma and one with hepatocellular carcinoma. The point of sequencing TCRbeta in the periphery was to test whether ivuxolimab changed TCR sequence diversity and drove clonal T-cell expansion. Of the approximately 50 dose-escalation patients, hepatocellular carcinoma was present in roughly 19, melanoma in around 15, renal cell carcinoma in 9 and head and neck cancer in 9.

The CDR3 runs 15 residues from the cysteine to the phenylalanine. The DNA shown is the 45-base CDR3, in frame from base 1. Here V drops 2 bases and J drops 3 bases, and the junction holds 6 bases not matched to any gene. The germline V gene encodes CDR1 SGHTA and CDR2 FQGNSA. The trial excluded patients who had a history of autoimmune disease or were on systemic immunosuppression. Peripheral blood for TCR sequencing was collected from all dose cohorts at baseline, on cycle 4 day 1, and on cycle 7 day 1. Samples were obtained from an open-label, multicenter, first-in-human phase I dose-escalation trial of ivuxolimab. Adults with locally advanced or metastatic head and neck squamous cell, hepatocellular, melanoma or renal cell carcinoma were enrolled in the trial. CD4+ and CD8+ T cells were sorted separately from peripheral blood before TCR sequencing. To sequence the TCRbeta CDR3 region, genomic DNA was isolated from the sorted cells. The immunoSEQ Assay was used for sequencing of TCRbeta CDR3 regions. As stored in TCRdb, this immuneACCESS dataset retains in-frame rearrangements with V and J assigned. A fraction of the clones does not appear; measured against another copy, unresolved V genes explain less than half of the discrepancy, and the remainder lacks a known reason. This sample holds under 95,000 clones; more than 75% were observed only once. The top ten hold 6.9% of the sample.

Findings and caveats that apply to the study as a whole: Low levels of normalized T-cell clonal expansion were also seen in some patients who did not respond. On average, CD8+ T cells showed more expanded clones than CD4+ T cells after ivuxolimab. Clonal expansion of both CD4+ and CD8+ blood T cells was observed from baseline to week 6 at doses 0.1 to 3.0 mg/kg. In partial responders in the 0.1-3.0 mg/kg groups, normalized peripheral clonal expansion was found to be among the lowest, especially among CD8+ T cells. Antigen specificity was not determined for the clonally expanded peripheral T cells.

Regarding this clone: No antigen is known for it. No base qualities exist here, and no much larger clone lies one base off it.

The specimen was CD4+ or CD8+ T cells sorted from blood, collected in a trial of the OX40 agonist ivuxolimab. The rearranged segments are TRBV7-2 and TRBJ2-7; a stretch of 8 junction bases matches TRBD1. This receptor was identified in an adult with an advanced solid tumor such as melanoma, head and neck, liver or kidney cancer. In nucleotides, the sequence is TGTGCCAGCAGCTTATACGGGACAGGAATCTACGAGCAGTACTTC. Its protein product is CASSLYGTGIYEQYF.